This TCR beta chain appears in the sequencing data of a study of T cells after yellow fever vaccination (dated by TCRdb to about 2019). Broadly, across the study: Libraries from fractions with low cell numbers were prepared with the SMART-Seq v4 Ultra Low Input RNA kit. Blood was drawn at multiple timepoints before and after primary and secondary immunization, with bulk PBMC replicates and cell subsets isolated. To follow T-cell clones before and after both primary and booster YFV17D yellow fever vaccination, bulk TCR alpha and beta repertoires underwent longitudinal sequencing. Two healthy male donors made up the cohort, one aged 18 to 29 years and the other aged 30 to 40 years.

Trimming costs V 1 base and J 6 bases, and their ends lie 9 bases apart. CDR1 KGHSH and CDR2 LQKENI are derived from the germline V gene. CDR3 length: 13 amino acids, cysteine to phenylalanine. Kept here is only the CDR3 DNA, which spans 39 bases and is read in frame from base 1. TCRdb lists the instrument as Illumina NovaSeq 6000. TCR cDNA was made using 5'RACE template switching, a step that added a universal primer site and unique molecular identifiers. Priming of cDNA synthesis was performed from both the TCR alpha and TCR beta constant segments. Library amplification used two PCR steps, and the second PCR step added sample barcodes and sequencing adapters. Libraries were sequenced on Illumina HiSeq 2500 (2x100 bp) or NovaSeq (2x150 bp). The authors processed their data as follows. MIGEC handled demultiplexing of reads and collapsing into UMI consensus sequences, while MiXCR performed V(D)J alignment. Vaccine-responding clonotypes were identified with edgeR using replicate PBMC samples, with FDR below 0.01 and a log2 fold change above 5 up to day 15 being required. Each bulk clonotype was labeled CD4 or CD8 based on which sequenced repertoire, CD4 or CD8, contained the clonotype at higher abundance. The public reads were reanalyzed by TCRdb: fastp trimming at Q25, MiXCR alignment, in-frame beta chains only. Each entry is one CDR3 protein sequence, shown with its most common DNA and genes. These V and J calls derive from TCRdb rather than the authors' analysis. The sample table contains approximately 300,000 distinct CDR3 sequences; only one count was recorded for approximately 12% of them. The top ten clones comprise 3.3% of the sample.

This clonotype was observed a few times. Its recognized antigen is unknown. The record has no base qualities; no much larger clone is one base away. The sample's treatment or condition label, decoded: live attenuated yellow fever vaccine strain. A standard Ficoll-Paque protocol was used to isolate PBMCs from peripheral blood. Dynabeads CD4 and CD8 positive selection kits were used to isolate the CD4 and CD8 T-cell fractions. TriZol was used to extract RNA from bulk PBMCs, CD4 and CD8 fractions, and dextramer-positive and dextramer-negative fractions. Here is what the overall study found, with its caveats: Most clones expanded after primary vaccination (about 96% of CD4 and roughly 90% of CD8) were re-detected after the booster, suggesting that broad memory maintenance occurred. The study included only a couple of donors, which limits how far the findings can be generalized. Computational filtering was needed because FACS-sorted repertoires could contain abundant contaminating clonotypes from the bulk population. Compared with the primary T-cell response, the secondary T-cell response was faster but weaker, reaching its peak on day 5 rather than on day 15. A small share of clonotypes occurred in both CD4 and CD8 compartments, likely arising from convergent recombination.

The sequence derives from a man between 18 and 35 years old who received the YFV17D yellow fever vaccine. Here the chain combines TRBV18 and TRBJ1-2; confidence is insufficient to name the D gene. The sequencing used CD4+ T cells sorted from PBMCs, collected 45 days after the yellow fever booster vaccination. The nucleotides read TGTGCCAGCTCACCACTGCCTGGGCATGGCTACACCTTC. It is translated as CASSPLPGHGYTF.